The 24 T cell receptor beta chains reported below all come from one sample, sequenced in a study of blood T cell repertoires in COVID-19. The protocol was immunoSEQ multiplex PCR, while the TCRdb copy is restricted to in-frame clones and leaves out a portion. Among under 550,000 clones listed, roughly 90% were seen once. Sequenced material: peripheral blood. These receptors all stem from a young man with COVID-19, enrolled during active disease.

The V and J genes are TRBV29-1 and TRBJ2-3; 9 bases agree with TRBD2. J was trimmed by 6 bases and V by 7 bases; bases with no gene match: 17. Per germline, CDR1 SQVTM and CDR2 ANQGSEA. CDR3 length equals 16 residues. The CDR3 protein is CSARGLAGPSIDTQYF. The CDR3 coding sequence is TGCAGCGCTCGAGGGCTAGCGGGACCCAGTATTGATACGCAGTATTTT.

The CDR3 is CASSQDLRRQGYTEAFF. Written as DNA, the CDR3 is TGTGCCAGCAGCCAAGATCTTAGGCGGCAGGGGTACACTGAAGCTTTCTTT. This chain connects TRBV3-1 (or the pseudogene TRBV3-2) to TRBJ1-1; D is possibly TRBD1 (6 bases). The CDR3 is 17 amino acids. Per germline, CDR1 LGHDT and CDR2 YNNKEL (reference sequence). Trimming took off 0 bases at V and 3 bases at J, with 17 bases between the two ends.

The chain joins TRBV13 to TRBJ2-4, with TRBD2 matching over 9 bases. The CDR3 runs 14 residues. Germline CDR1 is PRHDT and CDR2 is FYEKMQ (reference sequence). V gave up 3 bases and J gave up 7 bases; unmatched junction bases: 4. This CDR3 is CASSFAGGGNIQYF. As DNA, the CDR3 is TGTGCCAGCAGCTTTGCGGGAGGGGGGAACATTCAGTACTTC.

This clone was detected once. The J gene is TRBJ2-3, the V gene TRBV2, with D perhaps matching TRBD1 (6 bases). With 5 bases removed from V and 7 bases from J, the gap between germline ends came to 13 bases. The CDR3 runs to 13 residues. CDR1 is SNHLY, CDR2 FYNNEI, per germline. CDR3 in DNA: TGTGCCAGCAGTTGGGACATCTACCATACGCAGTATTTT. Its protein product is CASSWDIYHTQYF.

The table lists this clone with a few counts. The chain joins TRBV7-3 to TRBJ2-2; 7 bases match TRBD2. The V gene end was trimmed by 5 bases and the J gene end by 5 bases; junction bases not matched to a gene: 5. This CDR3 region has 14 residues. CDR1 and CDR2 (germline): SGHTA, FQGTGA. CDR3 sequence (DNA): TGTGCCAGCAGCCGAGGACTAGGAACCGGGGAGCTGTTTTTT. Residues: CASSRGLGTGELFF.

A remark on this clone: The sample carries other DNA sequences with the same CDR3. The chain joins TRBV3-1 (or the pseudogene TRBV3-2) to TRBJ1-3, with D maybe TRBD1 (5 bases). CDR3 length: 15 amino acids. The V gene's germline CDR1 is LGHDT and CDR2 YNNKEL (reference sequence). Trimming cost V 1 base and J 0 bases, with 7 bases left between them. The CDR3 is CASSQGQYSGNTIYF. The CDR3 DNA reads as TGTGCCAGCAGCCAAGGACAGTACTCTGGAAACACCATATATTTT.

The chain uses TRBV2 and TRBJ1-2; 7 nucleotides line up with TRBD1. The V and J ends lost 7 bases and 1 base, in that order; junction bases with no gene match: 6. Germline values: CDR1 SNHLY, CDR2 FYNNEI. The CDR3 extends over 14 amino acids. The CDR3 DNA reads as TGTGCCAGCAACCCCCAGGGGGATAACTATGGCTACACCTTC. Translated, it gives CASNPQGDNYGYTF.

The chain uses TRBV6-5 and TRBJ2-1; 10 nucleotides match TRBD1. V gave up 5 bases and J gave up 6 bases; unmatched junction bases: 7. CDR3 length: 15 amino acids. Looked up from germline, CDR1 is MNHEY and CDR2 is SVGAGI. The CDR3 sequence: CASSTGTGASNEQFF. CDR3 in DNA: TGTGCCAGCAGTACCGGGACAGGGGCAAGCAATGAGCAGTTCTTC.

The V and J genes are TRBV5-1 and TRBJ1-2; 8 positions agree with TRBD1. Germline V CDR1 and CDR2: SGHRS, YFSETQ. The V segment lost 0 bases and the J segment 1 base; nucleotides outside the gene matches: 5. The CDR3 is 16 amino acids. CDR3 loop: CASSLALDRVNYGYTF. As DNA, the CDR3 is TGCGCCAGCAGCTTGGCCTTGGACAGGGTTAACTATGGCTACACCTTC.

The chain uses TRBV14 and TRBJ2-2; 7 bases agree with TRBD1. The CDR3 is made up of 14 amino acids. CDR1 and CDR2 (germline): SGHDN, FVKESK. J lost 1 base, V lost 4 bases, and 0 bases had no gene match. The CDR3 DNA is TGTGCCAGCAGCCGACAGGGGAACACCGGGGAGCTGTTTTTT. It codes for CASSRQGNTGELFF.

This chain uses TRBV7-2 with TRBJ1-2; D is ambiguous. Germline V gene sequence: CDR1 SGHTA, CDR2 FQGNSA. Trimming stripped 5 bases from V and 8 bases from J, with 12 bases between. This CDR3 region has 12 residues. Here the CDR3 reads CASSAGAWGYTF. CDR3 DNA: TGTGCCAGCAGCGCGGGAGCATGGGGCTACACCTTC.

The V gene is TRBV20-1, the J gene TRBJ1-2, with unresolved D. Germline V gene sequence: CDR1 DFQATT, CDR2 SNEGSKA (reference sequence). The CDR3 length is 11 residues. V was cut by 6 bases and J by 8 bases, with 13 bases left in between. CDR3 loop: CSAPLGGGYTF. Here the CDR3 DNA reads TGCAGTGCCCCCCTGGGAGGGGGCTACACCTTC.

This chain uses TRBV5-4 with TRBJ2-1; D is unresolved. The CDR3 has 17 amino acids. CDR1 SGHNT and CDR2 YYREEE come from the germline V gene (reference sequence). Trimming left V 0 bases short and J 0 bases short, with 13 bases between. The CDR3 DNA reads TGTGCCAGCAGCTTGGGACTTGGGTTAAGCTCCTACAATGAGCAGTTCTTC. Protein product: CASSLGLGLSSYNEQFF.

This clone was counted a single time. V is TRBV10-2 and J is TRBJ1-4; TRBD1 is a possible D gene (5 bases). Germline CDR1 reads WSHSY; CDR2 reads SAAADI. The CDR3 has 16 amino acids. Between the trimmed V and J ends, which lost 0 bases and 5 bases, there was a span of 13 bases. The CDR3, as DNA: TGCGCCAGCAGTGAGTCGAGGTGGCAGGGAAATGAAAAACTGTTTTTT. This codes for CASSESRWQGNEKLFF.

The chain uses TRBV6-5 and TRBJ1-1, with D possibly TRBD1 on 5 matching bases. Trimming removed 6 bases from V and 1 base from J, with 12 bases in between. Germline V gene sequence: CDR1 MNHEY, CDR2 SVGAGI. This CDR3 contains 14 residues. The CDR3 here is CASRTTGQNTEAFF. CDR3 DNA: TGTGCCAGCAGAACAACAGGACAGAACACTGAAGCTTTCTTT.

This rearrangement joins TRBV19 to TRBJ1-6, with TRBD1 matching over 12 bases. Germline-derived CDR1 and CDR2 are LNHDA and SQIVND (reference sequence). This CDR3 has 14 amino acids. V lost 7 bases and J lost 9; bases outside the gene matches: 4. CDR3 region: CASTPGQGASPLHF. The CDR3 DNA reads as TGTGCCAGTACCCCGGGACAGGGGGCTTCACCCCTCCACTTT.

This clone was seen only once. The rearrangement joins TRBV25-1 to TRBJ1-3; no clear D gene. The length of the CDR3 is 15 residues. The V end lost 3 bases, the J end lost 0 bases, and 9 bases lay between the germline ends. Germline CDR1 reads MGHDK; CDR2 reads SYGVNS. CDR3 coding DNA: TGTGCCAGCAGTGATTCGGGGTTCTCTGGAAACACCATATATTTT. Translating it yields CASSDSGFSGNTIYF.

The V gene is TRBV27, the J gene TRBJ1-5, with 7 bases identical to TRBD1. The CDR3 runs to 14 residues. Germline assignment: CDR1 MNHEY and CDR2 SMNVEV (reference sequence). V trimming: 5 bases; J trimming: 5 bases; junction bases outside the gene matches: 6. CDR3 in amino acids: CASSHRGAYQPQHF. CDR3 nucleotides: TGTGCCAGCAGTCACAGGGGCGCGTATCAGCCCCAGCATTTT.

This clone was seen a single time. The V and J genes are TRBV2 and TRBJ1-3, with a tentative D call TRBD1 (6 bases). CDR1 is SNHLY and CDR2 is FYNNEI in the germline V gene. The V end lost 8 bases, the J end lost 2 bases, and 25 bases lay between the germline ends. The CDR3 is 18 residues long. CDR3 amino acids: CASSSDSLEYSAGNTIYF. As DNA, the CDR3 is TGTGCCAGCTCTTCGGACAGCTTGGAATACTCTGCTGGAAACACCATATATTTT.

The chain couples TRBV11-2 to TRBJ2-7; TRBD2 is a possible D gene (5 bases). Germline V lookup: CDR1 SGHAT, CDR2 FQNNGV. This CDR3 has 16 amino acids. V lost 3 bases and J 0 bases, leaving 15 bases between the germline ends. This CDR3 reads CASSFSPDLASYEQYF. CDR3 coding DNA: TGTGCCAGCAGCTTTTCTCCAGACCTAGCCTCCTACGAGCAGTACTTC.

This chain connects TRBV6-4 to TRBJ1-2; D might be TRBD1 (5 bases). The CDR3 contains 15 residues. Trimming removed 7 bases from V and 2 bases from J, with 17 bases in between. The germline V gene encodes CDR1 MRHNA and CDR2 SNTAGT. CDR3 DNA sequence: TGTGCCAGCATATCGGGGGATGGGGCCAACTATGGCTACACCTTC. Translating gives CASISGDGANYGYTF.

The rearrangement links TRBV11-1 to TRBJ2-1; the match to TRBD2 covers 8 bases. CDR3 length equals 14 residues. The junction had 1 base not matched to a gene; V was cut back by 6 bases and J by 0 bases. Germline loops: CDR1 SGHAT, CDR2 FQDESV (reference sequence). The DNA for the CDR3 is TGTGCCAGCAGACTAGCGGCCTCCTACAATGAGCAGTTCTTC. Translated: CASRLAASYNEQFF.

This chain joins TRBV9 and TRBJ1-5; tentative D call: TRBD1 (5 bases). Germline CDR1 is SGDLS and CDR2 is YYNGEE. This CDR3 is built from 17 residues. Trimming cost V 1 base and J 0 bases, with 14 bases left between them. The CDR3 nucleotides are TGTGCCAGCAGCGTAAGAGGAAAGGGGAATAGCAATCAGCCCCAGCATTTT. This gives the protein CASSVRGKGNSNQPQHF.

The chain combines TRBV18 with TRBJ2-2; TRBD1 agrees at 7 bases. The CDR3 is 16 amino acids. V was pared by 3 bases and J by 2 bases, with 6 bases of the junction left unmatched. The V gene's germline CDR1 is KGHSH and CDR2 LQKENI. The CDR3 sequence is CASSPMGQTNTGELFF. Here the CDR3 DNA reads TGTGCCAGCTCACCTATGGGACAGACAAACACCGGGGAGCTGTTTTTT.